The present TCR beta chain was sequenced within a study of cytomegalovirus exposure and HLA in healthy donors. Primers: 60 Vbeta forward and 13 Jbeta reverse. Sequenced by immunoSEQ multiplex PCR; TCRdb stores in-frame clones only, minus some. The sample has about 120,000 clones; over 70% are singletons. V shed 6 bases and J shed 3 bases, with 13 bases lying between them. Germline V lookup: CDR1 SGHTS, CDR2 YDEGEE. The CDR3 runs 14 residues. This chain joins TRBV5-8 and TRBJ2-1, with D possibly matching TRBD2 (6 bases). The TCR sequence derives from a female donor in good health and CMV-seropositive. Sequencing input: PBMCs. Written as DNA, the CDR3 is TGTGCCAGCAACTTCGCGACTAGCTACAATGAGCAGTTCTTC. Amino acids: CASNFATSYNEQFF.